The rows below give T cell receptor beta chains drawn from one sample of a study of CD8 T cells in ankylosing spondylitis. TCRdb re-called the 5' RACE reads with MiXCR, one entry per CDR3 protein. The repertoire consists of under 170,000 distinct CDR3 sequences, with approximately 44% occurring once and the leading ten covering approximately 16%. Sequencing was done on a sample of synovial fluid, either unsorted or a sorted T cell fraction (not recorded which). Source of these receptors: a male donor with ankylosing spondylitis. Both conserved end residues are part of each CDR3. D genes are given only for firm matches. Some rows have no size entry. The others give once, few or many, or a class for an expanded clone.

v_call	cdr3_length	clone_size	d_call	j_call	cdr3_aa	cdr3_nt
TRBV12-3/TRBV12-4	16	-	TRBD2	TRBJ2-1	CASSTEGLAGVGEQFF	TGTGCCAGCAGTACCGAGGGACTAGCCGGAGTGGGTGAGCAGTTCTTC
TRBV6-6	12	few	-	TRBJ1-1	CASSPQTGEAFF	TGTGCCAGCAGCCCCCAAACAGGGGAAGCTTTCTTT
TRBV4-3	15	-	TRBD2	TRBJ2-1	CASSQYPGLELEQFF	TGCGCCAGCAGCCAGTATCCGGGACTAGAACTTGAGCAGTTCTTC
TRBV13	15	-	-	TRBJ2-5	CASSPAGRSQETQYF	TGTGCCAGCAGCCCGGCGGGGAGGTCCCAAGAGACCCAGTACTTC
TRBV7-8	15	-	TRBD1	TRBJ1-1	CASSFKTGGNTEAFF	TGTGCCAGCAGCTTTAAAACAGGGGGCAACACTGAAGCTTTCTTT
TRBV6-2/TRBV6-3	16	-	TRBD1	TRBJ2-5	CASSPQGREPQETQYF	TGTGCCAGCAGCCCACAGGGGCGCGAACCGCAAGAGACCCAGTACTTC
TRBV9	16	-	-	TRBJ1-2	CASSTTLGELIDGYTF	TGTGCCAGCAGCACCACCCTTGGGGAGTTGATCGATGGCTACACCTTC
TRBV21-1	18	-	-	TRBJ1-5	CASSARGDLRKWNQPQHF	TGTGCCAGCAGCGCGAGGGGGGATTTACGGAAATGGAATCAGCCCCAGCATTTT
TRBV20-1	13	-	-	TRBJ2-3	CSAPGLGIDTQYF	TGCAGTGCTCCAGGATTAGGAATAGATACGCAGTATTTT
TRBV6-2/TRBV6-3	16	-	-	TRBJ2-2	CASSYGDGSNTGELFF	TGTGCCAGCAGTTACGGGGACGGATCAAACACCGGGGAGCTGTTTTTT
TRBV12-3/TRBV12-4	15	-	-	TRBJ2-3	CASSSPAEWEDTQYF	TGTGCCAGCAGTTCCCCAGCGGAGTGGGAAGATACGCAGTATTTT
TRBV29-1	12	many	-	TRBJ2-7	CSVSDATYEQYF	TGCAGCGTTTCGGACGCCACCTACGAGCAGTACTTC
TRBV7-9	16	-	-	TRBJ1-1	CASSFSFRGGYTEAFF	TGTGCCAGCAGCTTCTCTTTCAGGGGAGGGTACACTGAAGCTTTCTTT
TRBV27	16	-	-	TRBJ2-3	CASSTDSTSSTDTQYF	TGTGCCAGCAGTACCGACAGTACTTCTAGCACAGATACGCAGTATTTT
TRBV7-9	16	once	-	TRBJ1-1	CASNFVSPQTITEAFF	TGTGCCAGCAACTTTGTCAGCCCTCAGACTATCACTGAAGCTTTCTTT
TRBV6-2/TRBV6-3	16	few	-	TRBJ1-5	CASSRGLIRRHQPQHF	TGTGCCAGCAGTCGCGGGTTGATCCGGAGGCATCAGCCCCAGCATTTT
TRBV19	16	-	-	TRBJ2-3	CASSIGVFKSTDTQYF	TGTGCCAGTAGTATAGGTGTCTTCAAATCCACAGATACGCAGTATTTT
TRBV29-1	18	-	TRBD2	TRBJ2-5	CSVEGTSGSWALRETQYF	TGCAGCGTTGAGGGGACTAGCGGGAGTTGGGCCCTACGGGAGACCCAGTACTTC
TRBV12-3/TRBV12-4	15	-	-	TRBJ2-1	CASSLFRVRRGEQFF	TGTGCCAGCAGTTTATTCCGGGTCCGGAGGGGTGAGCAGTTCTTC
TRBV4-2	15	few	-	TRBJ2-1	CASSWSRLVRNEQFF	TGTGCCAGCAGCTGGTCCCGCTTAGTTCGCAATGAGCAGTTCTTC
TRBV12-3/TRBV12-4	17	-	-	TRBJ2-2	CASSFPLPQGTDGELFF	TGTGCCAGCAGTTTCCCCCTACCTCAGGGGACCGACGGGGAGCTGTTTTTT
TRBV7-7	15	few	-	TRBJ2-3	CASSLGFGAEDTQYF	TGTGCTAGCAGCTTAGGGTTTGGTGCTGAAGATACGCAGTATTTT
TRBV6-1	14	-	TRBD1	TRBJ1-1	CASSKGQDYTEAFF	TGTGCCAGCAGCAAGGGACAGGACTACACTGAAGCTTTCTTT
TRBV12-5	17	-	TRBD1	TRBJ2-2	CASGLHPGQGVTGELFF	TGTGCTAGTGGTCTCCATCCGGGACAGGGGGTCACCGGGGAGCTGTTTTTT
TRBV7-3	17	-	-	TRBJ1-1	CASSSGHRQRWNTEAFF	TGTGCCAGCAGCTCCGGACACCGTCAACGGTGGAACACTGAAGCTTTCTTT
TRBV12-3/TRBV12-4	15	-	-	TRBJ1-5	CASSHDDLDWGPQHF	TGTGCCAGCAGCCATGACGACTTGGACTGGGGGCCCCAGCATTTT
TRBV5-1	17	few	TRBD1	TRBJ2-1	CASSLWARGPPYNEQFF	TGCGCCAGCAGCCTTTGGGCTAGGGGGCCGCCTTACAATGAGCAGTTCTTC
TRBV20-1	16	few	TRBD1	TRBJ1-2	CSARDRVGQGVYGYTF	TGCAGTGCTAGAGATCGGGTGGGACAGGGAGTGTATGGCTACACCTTC
TRBV7-9	14	-	-	TRBJ2-2	CASSFGTNTGELFF	TGTGCCAGCAGCTTCGGGACTAACACCGGGGAGCTGTTTTTT
TRBV5-6	16	few	TRBD2	TRBJ2-1	CASSSGTSGFYNEQFF	TGTGCCAGCAGCTCCGGGACTAGCGGGTTCTACAATGAGCAGTTCTTC
TRBV2	17	few	-	TRBJ1-5	CASSEELAQTFNQPQHF	TGTGCCAGCAGTGAGGAGCTTGCACAGACATTCAATCAGCCCCAGCATTTT
TRBV4-1	15	-	TRBD1	TRBJ1-2	CASTPTGGLGYGYTF	TGCGCCAGCACACCGACAGGGGGCTTGGGCTATGGCTACACCTTC
TRBV10-3	17	-	TRBD2	TRBJ2-1	CAISARGSGGRYNEQFF	TGTGCCATCAGTGCCCGGGGTAGCGGGGGGCGATACAATGAGCAGTTCTTC
TRBV20-1	16	-	TRBD2	TRBJ2-7	CSAAGLAGTTSYEQYF	TGCAGTGCCGCCGGGCTAGCGGGAACTACCTCCTACGAGCAGTACTTC
TRBV4-3	15	-	TRBD1	TRBJ1-1	CASSQDRGLFTEAFF	TGCGCCAGCAGCCAAGACAGGGGGCTGTTCACTGAAGCTTTCTTT
TRBV4-1	15	few	-	TRBJ1-1	CASSQDRQLNTEAFF	TGCGCCAGCAGCCAAGATCGACAGCTGAACACTGAAGCTTTCTTT
TRBV29-1	14	few	TRBD2	TRBJ2-3	CSVEEWEGFGTQYF	TGCAGCGTTGAAGAATGGGAGGGGTTTGGTACGCAGTATTTT
TRBV21-1	13	once	-	TRBJ2-2	CASSRKWGGELFF	TGTGCCAGCAGCAGGAAGTGGGGCGGGGAGCTGTTTTTT
TRBV12-3/TRBV12-4	17	-	-	TRBJ2-5	CASSWGQKVLTQETQYF	TGTGCCAGCAGTTGGGGACAAAAAGTATTGACCCAAGAAACCCAGTACTTC